This is a list of T cell receptor beta chains from one sample in a study of tumor-infiltrating lymphocytes in localized non-small cell lung cancer. Libraries were prepared by immunoSEQ multiplex PCR; TCRdb keeps only in-frame clonotypes and omits some of them. Seen here are tens of thousands of clones, nearly 70% observed once, and the top ten hold 14% to 15%. Specimen: lung tumor tissue. The origin of the receptors is a human donor with non-small cell lung cancer. The CDR3 runs from the conserved cysteine through the conserved F or W. D genes are given only for firm matches. Only part of the rows carry a size: once, few, many, or a class if the clone is expanded.

d_call,clone_size,j_call,v_call,cdr3_aa,cdr3_nt
NA,NA,TRBJ1-2,TRBV28,CASRGSVGYTF,TGTGCCAGCAGGGGATCGGTTGGCTACACCTTC
NA,NA,TRBJ2-7,TRBV6-5,CASSYSFWGFSYEQYF,TGTGCCAGCAGTTACTCGTTCTGGGGGTTTAGCTACGAGCAGTACTTC
NA,NA,TRBJ1-1,TRBV19,CASRKGEAFF,TGTGCCAGTCGTAAAGGTGAAGCTTTCTTT
TRBD2,NA,TRBJ2-7,TRBV28,CASSLPLAGAYEQYF,TGTGCCAGCAGTTTACCTCTAGCGGGAGCCTACGAGCAGTACTTC
NA,once,TRBJ1-1,TRBV9,CASSLRGGLIAFF,TGTGCCAGCAGCTTGAGGGGGGGGTTGATAGCTTTCTTT
NA,NA,TRBJ2-7,TRBV19,CASSSGAYEQYF,TGTGCCAGTAGTAGCGGGGCCTACGAGCAGTACTTC
TRBD2,NA,TRBJ2-7,TRBV5-1,CASSGGTSGRVAEQYF,TGCGCCAGCAGCGGAGGGACTAGCGGGAGGGTCGCCGAGCAGTACTTC
TRBD1,few,TRBJ1-5,TRBV6-1,CASSGNRGGQPQHF,TGTGCCAGCAGTGGAAACAGGGGAGGGCAGCCCCAGCATTTT
NA,NA,TRBJ2-7,TRBV2,CASSMIRARGEQYF,TGTGCCAGCAGTATGATTCGCGCACGAGGGGAGCAGTACTTC
NA,NA,TRBJ1-1,TRBV5-4,CASSPAGAANTEAFF,TGTGCCAGCAGCCCGGCGGGTGCCGCGAACACTGAAGCTTTCTTT
TRBD1,NA,TRBJ2-5,TRBV9,CASSAGTGGLETQYF,TGTGCCAGCAGCGCTGGGACAGGGGGCCTCGAGACCCAGTACTTC
NA,NA,TRBJ2-1,TRBV5-6,CASTREGSGSYNEQFF,TGTGCCAGCACTCGGGAAGGGAGCGGATCTTACAATGAGCAGTTCTTC
NA,once,TRBJ1-5,TRBV27,CASRQRGGGNQPQHF,TGTGCCAGCAGACAAAGGGGGGGCGGTAATCAGCCCCAGCATTTT